One and the same sample provided the 17 T cell receptor beta chains below, sequenced in a study of memory CD4+ T cells and cytomegalovirus serostatus. The sort gate was single viable CD3+CD4+CD8-CD45RO+ cells for memory CD4+ T cells. Generated by immunoSEQ multiplex PCR, the TCRdb table keeps only in-frame clones and is missing some. The table records some 73,000 clones, around 82% of them present only once. The sequenced material came from memory CD4+ T cells from blood. These receptors all come from an adult in good health and CMV-seropositive.

This clone was seen more than once but under ten times. The chain uses TRBV7-9 and TRBJ2-7, with D hard to call. V was trimmed by 5 bases and J by 3 bases, leaving 20 bases between them. Looked up from germline, CDR1 is SEHNR and CDR2 is FQNEAQ (reference sequence). The CDR3 spans 16 residues. The CDR3, as DNA: TGTGCCAGCAGCCCCACCTTTAGGGTCCAGAACTACGAGCAGTACTTC. Translation gives CASSPTFRVQNYEQYF.

The genes are TRBV7-2 and TRBJ2-5; TRBD2 aligns across 9 bases. Germline V gene lookup returns CDR1 SGHTA and CDR2 FQGNSA. The CDR3 contains 16 residues. V was pared by 4 bases and J by 5 bases, with 11 bases of the junction left unmatched. The CDR3 loop reads CASSSSTAGGVETQYF. The CDR3 DNA reads TGTGCCAGCAGCTCCTCCACGGCGGGGGGGGTGGAGACCCAGTACTTC. Full variable domain (remainder filled in from reference TRBV7-2 and TRBJ2-5): GAGVSQSPSNKVTEKGKDVELRCDPISGHTALYWYRQSLGQGLEFLIYFQGNSAPDKSGLPSDRFSAERTGGSVSTLTIQRTQQEDSAVYLCASSSSTAGGVETQYFGPGTRLLVL.

For this clone: Different DNA sequences within this sample yield the same CDR3. The chain is built from TRBV18 and TRBJ1-1; possible D gene TRBD1, 5 bases. CDR1 KGHSH and CDR2 LQKENI come from the germline V gene. Deletions cut 3 bases from V and 0 bases from J, with 5 bases between. The CDR3 length is 13 residues. CDR3 sequence reads: CASSPGVNTEAFF. CDR3 nucleotides: TGTGCCAGCTCACCGGGGGTGAACACTGAAGCTTTCTTT.

This rearrangement joins TRBV10-3 to TRBJ2-5; tentatively, D is TRBD1 (6 bases). The CDR3 extends over 15 amino acids. The V and J ends lost 10 bases and 5 bases respectively, with 23 bases between them. Germline V gene data show CDR1 as ENHRY and CDR2 as SYGVKD. The DNA of the CDR3 is TGTGCCACCCTCCGGCAGGGGCAGGACGGGGAGACCCAGTACTTC. Translating it yields CATLRQGQDGETQYF.

The rearrangement uses TRBV19 and TRBJ1-2; D ambiguous. Trimming shortened V by 8 bases and J by 0 bases, and 13 bases separated the two germline ends. Per germline, CDR1 LNHDA and CDR2 SQIVND (reference sequence). The CDR3 has 14 residues. CDR3 nucleotides: TGTGCCAGTCAGTCAAGGAGAGCTAACTATGGCTACACCTTC. Protein sequence: CASQSRRANYGYTF.

V and J are TRBV11-2 and TRBJ2-5; D remains unclear. Germline V CDR1 and CDR2: SGHAT, FQNNGV. This CDR3 spans 11 amino acids. V was pared by 3 bases and J by 5 bases, with 4 bases between. The CDR3 loop is CASSFGETQYF. The CDR3 DNA reads as TGTGCCAGCAGCTTCGGGGAGACCCAGTACTTC.

This clone has a handful of counts. This chain connects TRBV15 to TRBJ1-6, with D maybe TRBD1 (5 bases). The ends were cut back, 9 bases at V and 7 bases at J, with 16 bases in the middle. The CDR3 is 14 residues long. The V gene's germline CDR1 is LNHNV and CDR2 YYDKDF (reference sequence). The chain's CDR3 is CATDMGRVNSPLHF. CDR3 DNA: TGTGCCACAGACATGGGACGGGTAAATTCACCCCTCCACTTT.

This clone was seen a few times. The V call is TRBV18, the J call TRBJ2-7; D not resolved. The CDR3 covers 13 residues. The V gene's germline CDR1 is KGHSH and CDR2 LQKENI. V was trimmed by 2 bases and J by 3 bases, leaving 8 bases between them. The CDR3 nucleotides are TGTGCCAGCTCACCAGGAGCGAACTACGAGCAGTACGTC. Protein sequence: CASSPGANYEQYV.

This chain's CDR3 is CASSEGQGGKAFF. CDR3 DNA sequence: TGTGCCAGCAGCGAGGGACAGGGTGGTAAAGCTTTCTTT. The rearrangement joins TRBV13 to TRBJ1-1; 9 bases are a match to TRBD1. Germline trimming cut 5 bases from V and 9 bases from J; bases unmatched to any gene: 7. This CDR3 spans 13 amino acids. The V gene's germline CDR1 is PRHDT and CDR2 FYEKMQ (reference sequence).

The genes are TRBV11-3 and TRBJ2-1, with 11 bases aligning to TRBD2. The CDR3 sequence is 17 residues long. Germline V gene sequence: CDR1 SGHNT, CDR2 YENEEA. V was clipped by 0 bases and J by 1 base; unmatched bases: 2. CDR3 loop: CASSLDRLAGSYNEQFF. The DNA of the CDR3 is TGTGCCAGCAGCTTAGATAGACTAGCGGGGTCCTACAATGAGCAGTTCTTC.

A few counts support this clone. J is TRBJ1-5 and V is TRBV15, with D hard to call. Deletions cut 4 bases from V and 8 bases from J, with 12 bases between. Looked up from germline, CDR1 is LNHNV and CDR2 is YYDKDF (reference sequence). The CDR3 loop spans 13 amino acids. As DNA, the CDR3 is TGTGCCACCAGCATCGCCTACCGGGAGCCCCAGCATTTT. Amino acids: CATSIAYREPQHF.

The V and J genes are TRBV9 and TRBJ2-5, with no clear D. Per the germline V gene, CDR1 is SGDLS and CDR2 is YYNGEE. This CDR3 is built from 15 residues. V lost 0 bases to trimming and J lost 9 bases, with 18 bases between them. CDR3 loop: CASSVATSGISAQYF. CDR3 sequence (DNA): TGTGCCAGCAGCGTAGCTACTTCTGGCATCTCGGCCCAGTACTTC.

The rearrangement joins TRBV6-5 to TRBJ2-1; TRBD1 agrees at 10 bases. The junction had 6 bases not matched to a gene; V was cut back by 5 bases and J by 8 bases. This CDR3 has 14 residues. Germline CDR1 reads MNHEY; CDR2 reads SVGAGI. CDR3 loop: CASSPGQGLHEQFF. In DNA form, the CDR3 reads TGTGCCAGCAGTCCGGGACAGGGGCTGCATGAGCAGTTCTTC.

V usage is TRBV2 and J usage is TRBJ2-1, with 7 bases aligning to TRBD2. Trimming at V came to 2 bases and at J to 4 bases, leaving 5 bases not matched to a gene. The germline V gene has CDR1 SNHLY and CDR2 FYNNEI. The CDR3 covers 15 residues. The CDR3 is CASSESPSGYNEQFF. The CDR3 DNA reads TGTGCCAGCAGTGAATCGCCTAGCGGATACAATGAGCAGTTCTTC.

This clone is medium-sized in the sample. V gene TRBV2 combines with J gene TRBJ2-2, with 9 positions matching TRBD1. The CDR3 has 14 residues. Germline V gives CDR1 SNHLY, CDR2 FYNNEI. V shed 11 bases, J shed 1 base, and the junction held 5 bases outside the gene matches. CDR3 DNA: TGTGCCGGTTCGGGACAGGGGAACACCGGGGAGCTGTTTTTT. It translates to CAGSGQGNTGELFF.

The CDR3 loop is CASSARQVSSYNSPLHF. The CDR3 region has the DNA TGTGCCAGCAGCGCCAGACAGGTGAGCTCCTATAATTCACCCCTCCACTTT. The V call is TRBV7-8, the J call TRBJ1-6; D perhaps matches TRBD1 (6 bases). Trimming shortened V by 5 bases and J by 0 bases, and 14 bases separated the two germline ends. The CDR3 contains 17 residues. Germline V gives CDR1 SGHVS, CDR2 FQNEAQ.

This rearrangement joins TRBV19 to TRBJ2-2, with TRBD1 identical over 8 bases. Germline CDR1 and CDR2: LNHDA and SQIVND (reference sequence). The CDR3 consists of 15 residues. Trimming took 5 bases from V and 1 from J; bases not matched to a gene: 3. DNA of the CDR3: TGTGCCAGTAGTCTCGGGACAGGGAACACCGGGGAGCTGTTTTTT. It encodes CASSLGTGNTGELFF.